What follows describes a single TCR gamma chain. The antigen is undetermined. This sample is drawn from a study of gamma delta lymphoproliferative disorders and STAT genes. About the research overall: Gamma-chain libraries were built from at least 50 ng of genomic DNA with the LymphoTrack Dx TCRG Assay. For the delta chain, EuroClonality-NGS standard procedure was applied.

TCRdb applied CATT to the multiplex PCR reads for clone calling. Of around 2,000 gamma-chain clones in the sample, 8.5% to 10% were seen once. The receptor sequences were amplified from genomic DNA of peripheral blood mononuclear cells. Germline values: CDR1 GITISATS, CDR2 ISYDGTV (reference sequence). The V gene end was trimmed by 0 bases and the J gene end by 10 bases; junction bases not matched to a gene: 12. The CDR3 contains 14 residues. Overall study findings and caveats: In whole-repertoire clustering, gamma separated patients from controls, unlike delta.

Material: blood. The origin of this receptor is a human donor with gamma-delta T-cell large granular lymphocyte leukemia. The chain carries TRGV9 and TRGJ1 or TRGJ2. The J gene is not listed in TCRdb, so it was assigned here from a DNA match to germline. The CDR3 region is CALWEVHVRRKKLF. The CDR3 DNA follows: TGTGCCTTGTGGGAGGTGCATGTGCGTAGGAAGAAACTCTTT.